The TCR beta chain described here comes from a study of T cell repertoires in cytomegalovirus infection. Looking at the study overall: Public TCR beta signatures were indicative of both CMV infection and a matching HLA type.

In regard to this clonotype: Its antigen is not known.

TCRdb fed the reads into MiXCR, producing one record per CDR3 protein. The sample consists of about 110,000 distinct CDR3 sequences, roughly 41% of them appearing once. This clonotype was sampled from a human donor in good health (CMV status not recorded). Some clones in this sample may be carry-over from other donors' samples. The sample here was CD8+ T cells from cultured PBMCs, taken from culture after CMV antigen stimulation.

The CDR3, as DNA: TGTGCCAGCAGCTTAGGACTAGCGGACGGTGAGCAGTTCTTC. It translates to CASSLGLADGEQFF. The chain recombines TRBV7-7 with TRBJ2-1; 9 bases fit TRBD2. V gave up 1 base and J gave up 9 bases; unmatched junction bases: 4. Germline CDR1 reads SSHAT; CDR2 reads FNYEAQ (reference sequence). The CDR3 has 14 residues.